This T cell receptor beta chain was sequenced during a study of neoadjuvant anti-PD-1 for oral cavity cancer. Across the study: Patients without progression received a fourth nivolumab dose around day 43, then surgical resection on days 50-56.

The time point denotes: after neoadjuvant nivolumab, at surgical resection. The patients had HPV-negative, locally advanced oral cavity squamous cell carcinoma. Some clones are missing from TCRdb's copy, which holds only in-frame ones; the method was immunoSEQ multiplex PCR. The data show around 67,000 clones, roughly nine tenths seen once. CDR3 length equals 16 residues. Trimming cost V 0 bases and J 3 bases, with 15 bases left between them. Looked up from germline, CDR1 is MNHEY and CDR2 is SVGAGI. This clone was found once. The clonotype originates from a person aged 35-79 years with oral cavity squamous cell carcinoma. Specimen: PBMCs, collected after nivolumab (anti-PD-1) treatment. The V call is TRBV6-5, the J call TRBJ2-7; no firm D call. The CDR3 protein is CASSYSLRPVGYEQYF. The DNA for the CDR3 is TGTGCCAGCAGTTACTCCCTTCGGCCTGTTGGCTACGAGCAGTACTTC.